The 22 T cell receptor beta chains reported below all come from one sample, sequenced in a study of blood T cells in healthy people across ages. Then a second PCR, running about 7 to 11 cycles, was carried out with a sample-barcoded 5' primer and a J-beta primer mix. A single record per CDR3 protein comes from TCRdb applying MiXCR to the 5' RACE reads. The data contain nearly 800,000 distinct CDR3 sequences, 45% to 70% of them singletons. Sequencing was carried out using blood. These receptors all stem from a man aged 35-49 years in good health.

This chain joins TRBV6-2 or TRBV6-3 and TRBJ1-1; D is uncertain. The length of the CDR3 is 13 residues. Trimming left V 2 bases short and J 6 bases short, with 10 bases between. Germline lookup yields CDR1 MNHEY and CDR2 SVGEGT. In DNA form, the CDR3 reads TGTGCCAGCAGTTACGGCGGTTACTCTGAAGCTTTCTTT. This encodes CASSYGGYSEAFF.

The chain's CDR3 is CASSSNSGRDPLGNEQFF. Written as DNA, the CDR3 is TGTGCCAGCAGCTCGAATAGCGGGAGGGATCCCCTTGGCAATGAGCAGTTCTTC. V is TRBV7-9 and J is TRBJ2-1; 11 bases fit TRBD2. V lost 4 bases, J lost 6 bases, and 14 bases stayed unmatched. In germline, CDR1 is SEHNR, CDR2 FQNEAQ (reference sequence). The CDR3 runs 18 residues. Full variable domain (missing parts from reference TRBV7-9 and TRBJ2-1): DTGVSQNPRHKITKRGQNVTFRCDPISEHNRLYWYRQTLGQGPEFLTYFQNEAQLEKSRLLSDRFSAERPKGSFSTLEIQRTEQGDSAMYLCASSSNSGRDPLGNEQFFGPGTRLTVL.

The chain links TRBV7-2 to TRBJ2-6; TRBD2 might be the D (7 bases). V dropped 1 base and J dropped 4 bases, with 20 bases sitting between them. CDR3 size: 19 residues. CDR1 and CDR2 from the germline V gene are SGHTA and FQGNSA. CDR3 bases: TGTGCCAGCAGCTTAGTTGCGGGGGCGCTTTTGGGCGGGGCCAACGTCCTGACTTTC. Translating it yields CASSLVAGALLGGANVLTF.

This clonotype came up a few times. The chain recombines TRBV7-9 with TRBJ2-7; either TRBD1 or TRBD2 may supply D (6 bases each). Germline CDR1 is SEHNR and CDR2 is FQNEAQ (reference sequence). The CDR3 is 15 residues long. V was pared by 5 bases and J by 2 bases, with 16 bases between. The CDR3: CASSPGGAVPYEQYF. The CDR3 DNA sequence: TGTGCCAGCAGCCCCGGGGGCGCAGTCCCCTACGAGCAGTACTTC.

The chain couples TRBV11-1 to TRBJ2-1; D gene uncertain. This CDR3 is 16 amino acids long. Per the germline V gene, CDR1 is SGHAT and CDR2 is FQDESV (reference sequence). Trimming cost V 5 bases and J 3 bases, with 17 bases left between them. The DNA for the CDR3 is TGTGCCAGCAGCCTCGGTGGATTAAGTAACTACAATGAGCAGTTCTTC. Translating gives CASSLGGLSNYNEQFF.

Many counts were recorded for this clonotype. V and J are TRBV7-6 and TRBJ2-6, with 7 positions matching TRBD2. This CDR3 region has 16 residues. V lost 5 bases and J lost 3; bases outside the gene matches: 7. CDR1 and CDR2 (germline): SGHVS, FNYEAQ. CDR3 in DNA: TGTGCCAGCAGCCCCACTGGCGGGAGTGGGGCCAACGTCCTGACTTTC. This encodes CASSPTGGSGANVLTF. Full variable domain (missing parts from reference TRBV7-6 and TRBJ2-6): GAGVSQSPRYKVTKRGQDVALRCDPISGHVSLYWYRQALGQGPEFLTYFNYEAQQDKSGLPNDRFSAERPEGSISTLTIQRTEQRDSAMYRCASSPTGGSGANVLTFGAGSRLTVL.

The sample holds a few counts of this clonotype. This rearrangement joins TRBV6-6 to TRBJ1-6; D is perhaps TRBD1 (5 bases). V shed 4 bases and J shed 7 bases, with 11 bases lying between them. CDR1 MNHNY and CDR2 SVGAGI come from the germline V gene (reference sequence). CDR3 length: 14 residues. CDR3 region: CASSSDSPNSPLHF. The CDR3 coding sequence is TGTGCCAGCAGTTCCGACAGTCCCAATTCACCCCTCCACTTT.

CDR3 region: CASSYFPEETQYF. CDR3 DNA sequence: TGTGCCAGCAGTTATTTCCCCGAAGAGACCCAGTACTTC. This sequence joins TRBV12-3 or TRBV12-4 and TRBJ2-5, with D uncertain. V was cut by 4 bases and J by 3 bases, with 9 bases left in between. The CDR3 runs to 13 residues.

This clonotype was counted only a few times. The chain combines TRBV4-3 with TRBJ2-7; 8 positions agree with TRBD2. With 0 bases clipped from V and 1 base from J, the junction kept 5 bases outside the gene matches. Germline CDR1 is LGHNA and CDR2 is YSLEER. The CDR3 has 16 amino acids. CDR3: CASSQDLSGGSYEQYF. The CDR3 nucleotides are TGCGCCAGCAGCCAAGATTTGAGCGGGGGTTCCTACGAGCAGTACTTC.

The chain joins TRBV6-5 to TRBJ2-1, with D maybe TRBD2 (5 bases). V was cut by 0 bases and J by 13 bases, with 10 bases left in between. This CDR3 is 12 amino acids long. Per germline, CDR1 MNHEY and CDR2 SVGAGI. Here the CDR3 DNA reads TGTGCCAGCAGTTACTCCGGACTTCCACAGTTCTTC. Protein: CASSYSGLPQFF.

V gene TRBV6-6 combines with J gene TRBJ1-1; D is perhaps TRBD1 (5 bases). CDR1 and CDR2 from the germline V gene are MNHNY and SVGAGI (reference sequence). The CDR3 runs to 13 residues. V lost 7 bases, J lost 1 base, and 10 bases lay in between. CDR3 protein: CASTDQGNTEAFF. For the CDR3, the DNA is TGTGCCAGCACCGATCAGGGGAACACTGAAGCTTTCTTT.

The chain links TRBV6-5 to TRBJ1-5; D is uncertain. V gave up 7 bases and J gave up 4 bases, with 20 bases separating them. Looked up from germline, CDR1 is MNHEY and CDR2 is SVGAGI. The CDR3 length is 16 residues. The CDR3 loop reads CASKKSRPTDNQPQHF. The CDR3 DNA is TGTGCCAGCAAAAAGTCACGACCTACTGATAATCAGCCCCAGCATTTT.

This sequence joins TRBV6-2 or TRBV6-3 and TRBJ2-5; maybe TRBD2 (6 bases). The DNA end lines up better with TRBJ2-7; the J call may be wrong. In germline, CDR1 is MNHEY, CDR2 SVGEGT. The CDR3 is 15 amino acids. CDR3 DNA: TGTGCCAGCAGTTCCCTAACAGGACTAACCTACGAGCAGTACTTC. Translation gives CASSSLTGLTYEQYF.

This clonotype was observed many times. The gene calls are TRBV7-2 and TRBJ2-1; tentative D call: TRBD1 (5 bases). The germline V and J ends were trimmed by 2 bases and 0 bases, with 5 bases remaining between them. The CDR3 has 14 amino acids. Germline lookup yields CDR1 SGHTA and CDR2 FQGNSA. The CDR3 protein is CASSLQGSYNEQFF. The CDR3 nucleotides are TGTGCCAGCAGCTTACAGGGCTCCTACAATGAGCAGTTCTTC.

The rearrangement links TRBV7-2 to TRBJ2-5; D is perhaps TRBD1 (6 bases). Germline lookup yields CDR1 SGHTA and CDR2 FQGNSA. Trimming pared 4 bases from V and 2 bases from J, leaving 11 bases between. There are 14 residues in the CDR3. The CDR3 loop reads CASSSTTGQETQYF. In DNA form, the CDR3 reads TGTGCCAGCAGCTCAACGACAGGACAAGAGACCCAGTACTTC.

This clonotype was picked up one time. The J gene is TRBJ2-1, the V gene TRBV15, with 7 bases identical to TRBD1. The DNA end lines up better with TRBJ2-7; the J call may be wrong. The CDR3 covers 14 residues. Per germline, CDR1 LNHNV and CDR2 YYDKDF (reference sequence). The DNA for the CDR3 is TGTGCCACCGGCTCCTTCCAGGGGGTTGATGAGCAGTACTTC. This codes for CATGSFQGVDEQYF.

This clonotype was observed a handful of times. This chain connects TRBV2 to TRBJ2-4, with TRBD2 matching 7 bases. Trimming at V came to 11 bases and at J to 0 bases, leaving 10 bases not matched to a gene. The CDR3 length is 15 residues. The germline gives CDR1 SNHLY, CDR2 FYNNEI. The DNA for the CDR3 is TGTGCCCCCAAAGAGGGGACTAAAGCCAAAAACATTCAGTACTTC. Its translation: CAPKEGTKAKNIQYF. The full variable domain, its missing parts supplied by reference TRBV2 and TRBJ2-4, is EPEVTQTPSHQVTQMGQEVILRCVPISNHLYFYWYRQILGQKVEFLVSFYNNEISEKSEIFDDQFSVERPDGSNFTLKIRSTKLEDSAMYFCAPKEGTKAKNIQYFGAGTRLSVL.

The sample holds a few counts of this clonotype. The germline gene is not matched at one end of the junction; a read error may be the cause. The V call is TRBV2, the J call TRBJ1-2, with D possibly being TRBD1 (5 bases). The germline V gene has CDR1 SNHLY and CDR2 FYNNEI. The CDR3 consists of 13 residues. As DNA, the CDR3 is TGTGCCAGTAGTGGAATCCAGGGTCAAGGCTACACCTTC. It codes for CASSGIQGQGYTF.

This clonotype was seen a handful of times. The chain has TRBV25-1 and TRBJ2-6; the D gene is possibly TRBD1 (6 bases). CDR3 length equals 16 residues. Germline V gene data show CDR1 as MGHDK and CDR2 as SYGVNS. The V and J ends lost 6 bases and 3 bases respectively, with 15 bases between them. CDR3 nucleotide sequence: TGTGCCAGCAGAGCAACGACCAGGGGTGGGGCCAACGTCCTGACTTTC. Residues: CASRATTRGGANVLTF.

The chain joins TRBV29-1 to TRBJ1-4; possible D gene TRBD1, 6 bases. CDR1 and CDR2 (germline): SQVTM, ANQGSEA. The CDR3 is 13 residues long. The V and J ends lost 3 bases and 3 bases respectively, with 8 bases between them. The CDR3 is CSVEDSPNEKLFF. In DNA, the CDR3 is TGCAGCGTTGAGGACAGTCCTAATGAAAAACTGTTTTTT.

The genes are TRBV11-2 and TRBJ2-1; a weak D match, TRBD1 (5 bases). This CDR3 has 16 amino acids. CDR1 is SGHAT and CDR2 is FQNNGV in the germline V gene. The V end lost 3 bases, the J end lost 0 bases, and 12 bases lay between the germline ends. CDR3 nucleotides: TGTGCCAGCAGCTTGGCCCCAGGGCCCTCCTACAATGAGCAGTTCTTC. Its protein is CASSLAPGPSYNEQFF.

The chain combines TRBV20-1 with TRBJ1-2; D not certain. This CDR3 has 14 residues. Germline loops: CDR1 DFQATT, CDR2 SNEGSKA (reference sequence). With 6 bases removed from V and 4 bases from J, the gap between germline ends came to 18 bases. Here the CDR3 DNA reads TGCAGTGCGTCCGGGGTTGGGGTACTCTATGGCTACACCTTC. Its translation: CSASGVGVLYGYTF.